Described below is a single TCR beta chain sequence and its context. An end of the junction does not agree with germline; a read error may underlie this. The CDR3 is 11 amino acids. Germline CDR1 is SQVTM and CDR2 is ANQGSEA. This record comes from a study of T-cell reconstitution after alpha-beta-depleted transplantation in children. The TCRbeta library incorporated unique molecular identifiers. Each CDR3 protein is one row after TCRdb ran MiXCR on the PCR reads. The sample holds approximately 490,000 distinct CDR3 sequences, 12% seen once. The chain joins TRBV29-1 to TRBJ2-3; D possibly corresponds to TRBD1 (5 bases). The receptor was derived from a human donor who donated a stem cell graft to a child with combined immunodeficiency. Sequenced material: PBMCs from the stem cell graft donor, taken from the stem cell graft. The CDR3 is CSGERGDTQYF. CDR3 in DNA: TGCAGCGGTGAAAGGGGAGATACGCAGTATTTT.